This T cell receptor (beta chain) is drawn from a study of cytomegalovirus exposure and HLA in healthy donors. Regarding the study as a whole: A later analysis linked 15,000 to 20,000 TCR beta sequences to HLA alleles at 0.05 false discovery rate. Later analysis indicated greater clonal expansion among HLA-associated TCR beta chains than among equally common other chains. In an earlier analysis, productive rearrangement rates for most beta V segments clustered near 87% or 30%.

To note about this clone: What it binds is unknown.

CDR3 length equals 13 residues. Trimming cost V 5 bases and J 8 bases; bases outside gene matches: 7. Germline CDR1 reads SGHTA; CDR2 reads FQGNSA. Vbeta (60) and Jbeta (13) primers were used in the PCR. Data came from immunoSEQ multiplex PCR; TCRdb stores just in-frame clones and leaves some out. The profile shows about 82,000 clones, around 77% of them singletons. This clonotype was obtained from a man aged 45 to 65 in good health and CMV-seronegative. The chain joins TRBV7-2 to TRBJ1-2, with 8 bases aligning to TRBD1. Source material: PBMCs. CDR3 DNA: TGTGCCAGCAGCCCAGGGGGCGTGGGCGGCTACACCTTC. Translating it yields CASSPGGVGGYTF.